The entry below describes one T cell receptor (beta chain). The data stem from a study of blood T cell repertoires in COVID-19. Turning to the study itself: Researchers got acute and convalescent COVID-19 samples from the United States, Italy and Spain. PBMCs, B-cell-depleted T cells, or T cells provided the cDNA or gDNA that made up the material.

The CDR3 runs 16 residues. The junction had 10 bases not matched to a gene; V was cut back by 4 bases and J by 6 bases. Germline V CDR1 and CDR2: MNHEY, SVGAGI. In the study's own analysis: Estimation of nucleated cell counts was performed using reference gene primer amplification. Measured with immunoSEQ multiplex PCR; TCRdb has only the in-frame clones, and not every one. The DNA was the basis for D and trimming; V, J and clone size are from that table. The table lists 140,000 or so clones, more than 75% of them singletons. The sample taken for sequencing was peripheral blood. The receptor comes from a woman aged 45 to 65 with acute or convalescent COVID-19. This rearrangement joins TRBV6-5 to TRBJ1-5, with 9 bases that match TRBD1. The CDR3 region has the DNA TGTGCCAGCAGTTTCGTCCCTGGACAGGGGACTCAGCCCCAGCATTTT. Protein: CASSFVPGQGTQPQHF.